Below are 19 T cell receptor beta chains sequenced from a single sample in a study of radiation and T cells in renal cell carcinoma. Some clones are missing from TCRdb's copy, which holds only in-frame ones; the method was immunoSEQ multiplex PCR. The sample holds more than 140,000 clones, around 78% seen once. Time point in this sample: baseline pretreatment blood. The treatment is: 15 Gy SBRT to primary tumor, nephrectomy 4 weeks later. The source was blood, collected from a patient whose treatment included radiotherapy and nephrectomy. The receptor source for this set is a woman between 45 and 65 years old with renal cell carcinoma.

The sample holds a few counts of this clone. V gene TRBV7-9 combines with J gene TRBJ2-3, with unresolved D. Germline lookup yields CDR1 SEHNR and CDR2 FQNEAQ (reference sequence). The length of the CDR3 is 11 residues. V gave up 5 bases and J gave up 7 bases, with 7 bases separating them. The CDR3 here is CASSNPYTQYF. CDR3 nucleotides: TGTGCCAGCAGCAACCCATATACGCAGTATTTT.

The chain couples TRBV7-9 to TRBJ2-1; unclear D gene. V was cut by 8 bases and J by 2 bases, with 13 bases left in between. Germline V gene lookup returns CDR1 SEHNR and CDR2 FQNEAQ (reference sequence). This CDR3 contains 14 residues. CDR3 protein: CASPSAQTYNEQFF. The CDR3 bases are TGTGCCAGCCCCTCAGCACAGACCTACAATGAGCAGTTCTTC. Drawing the rest from reference TRBV7-9 and TRBJ2-1, the complete variable domain is DTGVSQNPRHKITKRGQNVTFRCDPISEHNRLYWYRQTLGQGPEFLTYFQNEAQLEKSRLLSDRFSAERPKGSFSTLEIQRTEQGDSAMYLCASPSAQTYNEQFFGPGTRLTVL.

The chain couples TRBV27 to TRBJ2-7; D is uncertain. Germline V gene data show CDR1 as MNHEY and CDR2 as SMNVEV (reference sequence). V shed 7 bases and J shed 0 bases, with 13 bases lying between them. This CDR3 has 14 amino acids. This CDR3 reads CASTPVGSSYEQYF. DNA of the CDR3: TGTGCCAGCACCCCGGTAGGCAGCTCCTACGAGCAGTACTTC.

The chain uses TRBV6-5 and TRBJ2-3; 7 bases are shared with TRBD1. The CDR3 has 14 amino acids. V trimming: 2 bases; J trimming: 1 base; junction bases outside the gene matches: 0. In germline, CDR1 is MNHEY, CDR2 SVGAGI. DNA for the CDR3: TGTGCCAGCAGTTACGACAGGGGCACAGATACGCAGTATTTT. Translation gives CASSYDRGTDTQYF.

This rearrangement joins TRBV9 to TRBJ2-7; D possibly matches TRBD1 or TRBD2 (6 bases each). V lost 4 bases and J lost 1, with 15 bases in between. The CDR3 has 15 amino acids. From germline, CDR1 is SGDLS and CDR2 YYNGEE. CDR3 in DNA: TGTGCCAGCAGCCCTCTTGGGGGGCCTTCCTACGAGCAGTACTTC. As protein: CASSPLGGPSYEQYF.

The chain has TRBV6-4 and TRBJ2-1; TRBD2 aligns across 14 bases. Germline V gives CDR1 MRHNA, CDR2 SNTAGT. Losses at the gene ends were 4 bases for V and 9 bases for J; bases not matched to a gene: 2. The CDR3 is 14 residues long. CDR3 loop: CASSGLAGGPEQFF. The CDR3 DNA is TGTGCCAGCAGTGGACTAGCGGGGGGGCCTGAGCAGTTCTTC.

This sequence joins TRBV5-4 and TRBJ2-5; the match to TRBD2 covers 7 bases. The CDR3 has 16 amino acids. V lost 0 bases, J lost 1 base, and 6 bases stayed unmatched. The germline V gene encodes CDR1 SGHNT and CDR2 YYREEE (reference sequence). The CDR3 here is CASSLGGGSFQETQYF. In DNA form, the CDR3 reads TGTGCCAGCAGCTTGGGTGGCGGGAGTTTCCAAGAGACCCAGTACTTC.

The chain couples TRBV10-1 to TRBJ2-3; D not certain. V was trimmed by 5 bases and J by 3 bases, leaving 9 bases between them. The length of the CDR3 is 13 residues. Germline CDR1 and CDR2: WNHNN and SYGVQD (reference sequence). The CDR3 here is CASSPSGTDTQYF. DNA of the CDR3: TGCGCCAGCAGTCCGTCTGGGACAGATACGCAGTATTTT.

The V gene is TRBV19, the J gene TRBJ2-2; TRBD2 matches 7 bases. Per the germline V gene, CDR1 is LNHDA and CDR2 is SQIVND (reference sequence). This CDR3 spans 16 amino acids. Trimming removed 5 bases from V and 2 bases from J; junction bases left unmatched: 8. CDR3 nucleotides: TGTGCCAGTAGTGAGAGGCGGGGGTACAACACCGGGGAGCTGTTTTTT. Protein: CASSERRGYNTGELFF. The entire variable domain, with the rest obtained from reference TRBV19 and TRBJ2-2, is as follows: DGGITQSPKYLFRKEGQNVTLSCEQNLNHDAMYWYRQDPGQGLRLIYYSQIVNDFQKGDIAEGYSVSREKKESFPLTVTSAQKNPTAFYLCASSERRGYNTGELFFGEGSRLTVL.

The chain couples TRBV25-1 to TRBJ1-2, with D possibly being TRBD1 (5 bases). Germline values: CDR1 MGHDK, CDR2 SYGVNS. Between the trimmed V and J ends, which lost 6 bases and 7 bases, there was a span of 15 bases. The CDR3 runs 13 residues. CDR3 protein: CASRSTDHGGYTF. CDR3 DNA: TGTGCCAGCAGGTCGACAGACCACGGTGGCTACACCTTC.

The chain recombines TRBV7-2 with TRBJ2-7, with 7 bases aligning to TRBD2. Germline-derived CDR1 and CDR2 are SGHTA and FQGNSA. This CDR3 comprises 14 residues. V trimming: 1 base; J trimming: 3 bases; junction bases outside the gene matches: 3. Written as DNA, the CDR3 is TGTGCCAGCAGCTTAGTATCTAGCGGCTACGAGCAGTACTTC. It codes for CASSLVSSGYEQYF. Supplemented by reference TRBV7-2 and TRBJ2-7, the full variable domain reads GAGVSQSPSNKVTEKGKDVELRCDPISGHTALYWYRQSLGQGLEFLIYFQGNSAPDKSGLPSDRFSAERTGGSVSTLTIQRTQQEDSAVYLCASSLVSSGYEQYFGPGTRLTVT.

The chain links TRBV9 to TRBJ2-3; D tentatively reads TRBD1 or TRBD2 (6 bases each). V lost 5 bases, J lost 5 bases, and 15 bases lay in between. Germline CDR1 is SGDLS and CDR2 is YYNGEE. CDR3 length: 14 amino acids. The CDR3 nucleotides read TGTGCCAGCAGAGATTCGGGGGCTGGAGATACGCAGTATTTT. Amino acids: CASRDSGAGDTQYF.

This clone was seen only once. This chain joins TRBV25-1 and TRBJ2-3; 9 nucleotides line up with TRBD2. With V trimmed by 3 bases and J by 6 bases, 10 bases remained unmatched. This CDR3 region has 16 residues. From germline, CDR1 is MGHDK and CDR2 SYGVNS. The CDR3 here is CASSDQRGAAMDTQYF. The CDR3 DNA is TGTGCCAGCAGTGACCAGCGGGGGGCCGCTATGGATACGCAGTATTTT.

CDR3 DNA sequence: TGTGCCAGTAGTTATACCCCCCGGGGTGAGCAGTTCTTC. Translating it yields CASSYTPRGEQFF. This chain uses TRBV19 with TRBJ2-1; D might be TRBD2 (5 bases). The CDR3 runs to 13 residues. The V end lost 5 bases, the J end lost 9 bases, and 14 bases lay between the germline ends. The germline V gene has CDR1 LNHDA and CDR2 SQIVND (reference sequence).

V usage is TRBV28 and J usage is TRBJ1-2; TRBD1 matches at 8 bases. The CDR3 sequence is 12 residues long. The V and J ends lost 6 bases and 8 bases, in that order; junction bases with no gene match: 5. CDR1 and CDR2 from the germline V gene are MDHEN and SYDVKM. CDR3 in DNA: TGTGCCAGCAGCACAGGGGGAAAGGGCTACACCTTC. It codes for CASSTGGKGYTF.

The chain combines TRBV6-6 with TRBJ2-7; 10 bases align to TRBD2. J gave up 4 bases and V 5 bases, and 5 bases lay outside the gene matches. Looked up from germline, CDR1 is MNHNY and CDR2 is SVGAGI (reference sequence). The CDR3 has 14 residues. CDR3 nucleotide sequence: TGTGCCAGCAGTCGTTCTAGCGGGAGTTACGAGCAGTACTTC. This encodes CASSRSSGSYEQYF.

The chain uses TRBV5-1 and TRBJ2-7, with 10 nucleotides matching TRBD1. The CDR3 length is 15 residues. Trimming removed 5 bases from V and 3 bases from J; junction bases left unmatched: 8. Germline CDR1 SGHRS, CDR2 YFSETQ. CDR3 nucleotide sequence: TGCGCCAGCAGTCCGACAGGGGGCGTATTCTACGAGCAGTACTTC. Protein sequence: CASSPTGGVFYEQYF.

This chain uses TRBV14 with TRBJ1-1, with a weak D call TRBD1 (5 bases). The CDR3 consists of 15 residues. In germline, CDR1 is SGHDN, CDR2 FVKESK. Deletions cut 5 bases from V and 4 bases from J, with 17 bases between. Here the CDR3 reads CASSLPLPRGTEAFF. CDR3 DNA: TGTGCCAGCAGCTTGCCCTTGCCAAGGGGCACTGAAGCTTTCTTT.

The chain recombines TRBV15 with TRBJ2-7; D gene ambiguous. Germline values: CDR1 LNHNV, CDR2 YYDKDF (reference sequence). The CDR3 loop spans 12 amino acids. Deletions cut 11 bases from V and 2 bases from J, with 13 bases between. CDR3 in DNA: TGTGCCCACCCCCACCAGACCTACGAGCAGTACTTC. This translates into CAHPHQTYEQYF.